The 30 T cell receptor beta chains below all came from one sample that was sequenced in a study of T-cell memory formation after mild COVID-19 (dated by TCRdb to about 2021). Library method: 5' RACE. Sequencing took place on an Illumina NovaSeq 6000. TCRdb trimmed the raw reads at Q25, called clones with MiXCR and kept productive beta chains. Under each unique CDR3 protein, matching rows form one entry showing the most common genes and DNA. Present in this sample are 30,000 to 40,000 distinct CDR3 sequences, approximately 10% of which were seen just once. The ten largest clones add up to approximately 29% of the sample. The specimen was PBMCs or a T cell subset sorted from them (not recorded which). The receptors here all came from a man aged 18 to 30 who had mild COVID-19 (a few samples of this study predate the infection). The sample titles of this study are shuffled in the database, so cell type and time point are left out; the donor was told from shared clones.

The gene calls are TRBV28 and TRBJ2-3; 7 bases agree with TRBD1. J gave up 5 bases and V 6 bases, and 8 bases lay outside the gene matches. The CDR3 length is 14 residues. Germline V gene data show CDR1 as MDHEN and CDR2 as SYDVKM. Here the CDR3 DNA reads TGTGCCAGCAGCTCGACAGGGTGGGGAGATACGCAGTATTTT. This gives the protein CASSSTGWGDTQYF.

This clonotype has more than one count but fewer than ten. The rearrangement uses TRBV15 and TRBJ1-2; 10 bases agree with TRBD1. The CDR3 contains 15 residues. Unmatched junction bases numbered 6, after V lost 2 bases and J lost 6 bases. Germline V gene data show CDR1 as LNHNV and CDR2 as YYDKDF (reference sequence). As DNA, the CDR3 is TGTGCCACCAGCAGAAGGACAGGGGGAGTGAATGGCTACACCTTC. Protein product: CATSRRTGGVNGYTF.

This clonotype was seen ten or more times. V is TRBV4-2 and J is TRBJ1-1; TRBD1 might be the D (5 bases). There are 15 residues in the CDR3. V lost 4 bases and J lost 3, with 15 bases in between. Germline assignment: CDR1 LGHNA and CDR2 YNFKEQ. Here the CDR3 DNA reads TGTGCCAGCAGCCCCGAAGGATGGGGGGACACTGAAGCTTTCTTT. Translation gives CASSPEGWGDTEAFF.

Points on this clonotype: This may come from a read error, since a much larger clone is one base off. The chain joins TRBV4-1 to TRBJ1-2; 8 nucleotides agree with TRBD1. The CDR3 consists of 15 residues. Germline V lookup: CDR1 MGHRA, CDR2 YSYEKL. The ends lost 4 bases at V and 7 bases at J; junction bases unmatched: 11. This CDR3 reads CASSRGQGDKLGYTF. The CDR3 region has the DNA TGCGCCAGCAGCCGCGGACAGGGAGATAAACTTGGCTACACCTTC.

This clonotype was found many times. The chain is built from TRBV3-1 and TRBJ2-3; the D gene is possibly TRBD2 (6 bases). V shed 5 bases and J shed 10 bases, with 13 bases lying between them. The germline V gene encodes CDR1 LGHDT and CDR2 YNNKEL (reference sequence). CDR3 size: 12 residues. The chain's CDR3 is CASSSVGGAQYF. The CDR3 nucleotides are TGTGCCAGCAGCAGTGTCGGGGGTGCGCAGTATTTT.

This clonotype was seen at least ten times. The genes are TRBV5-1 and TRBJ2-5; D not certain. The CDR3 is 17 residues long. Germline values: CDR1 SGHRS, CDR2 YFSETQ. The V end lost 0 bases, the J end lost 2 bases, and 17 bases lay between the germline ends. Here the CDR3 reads CASSLVRAGTIQETQYF. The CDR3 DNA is TGCGCCAGCAGCTTGGTTCGGGCAGGAACGATACAAGAGACCCAGTACTTC.

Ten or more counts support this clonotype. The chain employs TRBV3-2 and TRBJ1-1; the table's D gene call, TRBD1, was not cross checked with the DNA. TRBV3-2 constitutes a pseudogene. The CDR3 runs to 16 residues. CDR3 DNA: TGTGCCAGCAGCCTCTGTGGGGGGGGTCCAAACACTGAAGCTTTCTTT. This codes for CASSLCGGGPNTEAFF.

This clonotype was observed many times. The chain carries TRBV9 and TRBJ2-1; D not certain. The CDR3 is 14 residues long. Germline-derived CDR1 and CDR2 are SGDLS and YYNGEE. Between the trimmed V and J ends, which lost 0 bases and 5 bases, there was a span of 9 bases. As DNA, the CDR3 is TGTGCCAGCAGCGTAGCTGGATGGGACAATGAGCAGTTCTTC. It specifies CASSVAGWDNEQFF.

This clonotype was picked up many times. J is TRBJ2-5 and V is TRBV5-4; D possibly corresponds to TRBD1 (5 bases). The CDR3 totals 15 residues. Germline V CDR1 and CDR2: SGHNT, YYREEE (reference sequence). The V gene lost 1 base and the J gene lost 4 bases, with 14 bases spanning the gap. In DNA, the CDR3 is TGTGCCAGCAGCTTGAATAGGGGTGACGGAGAGACCCAGTACTTC. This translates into CASSLNRGDGETQYF.

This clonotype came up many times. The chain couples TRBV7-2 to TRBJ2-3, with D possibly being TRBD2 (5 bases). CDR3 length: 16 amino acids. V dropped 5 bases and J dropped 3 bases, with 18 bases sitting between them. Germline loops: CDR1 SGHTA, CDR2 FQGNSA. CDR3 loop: CASSPRGGTGTDTQYF. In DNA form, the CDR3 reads TGTGCCAGCAGCCCCCGTGGAGGCACCGGGACAGATACGCAGTATTTT.

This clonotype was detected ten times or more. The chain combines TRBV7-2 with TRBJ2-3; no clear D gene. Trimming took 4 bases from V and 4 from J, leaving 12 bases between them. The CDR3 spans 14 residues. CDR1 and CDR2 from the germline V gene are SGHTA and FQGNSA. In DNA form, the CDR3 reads TGTGCCAGCAGCTACAAGCGTTTTGCAGATACGCAGTATTTT. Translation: CASSYKRFADTQYF.

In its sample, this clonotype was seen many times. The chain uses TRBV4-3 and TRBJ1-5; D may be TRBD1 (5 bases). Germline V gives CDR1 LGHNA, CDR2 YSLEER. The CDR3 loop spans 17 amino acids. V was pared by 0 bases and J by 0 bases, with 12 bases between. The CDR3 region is CASSQDLGTLSNQPQHF. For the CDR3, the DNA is TGCGCCAGCAGCCAAGATCTGGGGACCCTTAGCAATCAGCCCCAGCATTTT.

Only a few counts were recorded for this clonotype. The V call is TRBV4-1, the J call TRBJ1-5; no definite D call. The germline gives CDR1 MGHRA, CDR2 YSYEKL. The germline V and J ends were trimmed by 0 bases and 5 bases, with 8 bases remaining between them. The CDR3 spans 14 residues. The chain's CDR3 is CASSQDPDHQPQHF. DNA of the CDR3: TGCGCCAGCAGCCAAGATCCAGACCATCAGCCCCAGCATTTT.

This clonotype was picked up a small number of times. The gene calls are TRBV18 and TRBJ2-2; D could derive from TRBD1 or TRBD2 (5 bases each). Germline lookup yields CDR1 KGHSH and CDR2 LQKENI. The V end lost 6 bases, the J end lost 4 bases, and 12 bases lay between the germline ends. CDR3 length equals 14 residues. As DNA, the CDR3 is TGTGCCAGCTCGCCTATGAGGGGCACCGGGGAGCTGTTTTTT. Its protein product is CASSPMRGTGELFF.

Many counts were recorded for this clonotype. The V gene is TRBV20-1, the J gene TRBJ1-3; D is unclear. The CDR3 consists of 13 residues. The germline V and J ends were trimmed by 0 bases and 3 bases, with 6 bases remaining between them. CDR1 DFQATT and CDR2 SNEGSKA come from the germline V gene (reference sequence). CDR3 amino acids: CSAREGVGNTIYF. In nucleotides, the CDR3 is TGCAGTGCTAGAGAAGGTGTTGGAAACACCATATATTTT.

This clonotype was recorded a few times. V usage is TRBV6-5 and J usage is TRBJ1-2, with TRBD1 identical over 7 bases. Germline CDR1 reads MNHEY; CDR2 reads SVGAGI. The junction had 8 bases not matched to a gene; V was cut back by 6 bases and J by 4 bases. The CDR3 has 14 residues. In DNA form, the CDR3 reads TGTGCCAGCAGACTTGGGACAGACCCCTATGGCTACACCTTC. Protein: CASRLGTDPYGYTF.

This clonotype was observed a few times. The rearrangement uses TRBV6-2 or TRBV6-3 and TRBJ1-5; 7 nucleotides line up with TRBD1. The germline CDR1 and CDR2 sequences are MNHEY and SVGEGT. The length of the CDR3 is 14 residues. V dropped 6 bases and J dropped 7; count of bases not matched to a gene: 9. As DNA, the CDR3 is TGTGCCAGCAGACCCACAGGGGCAGTGCAGCCCCAGCATTTT. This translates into CASRPTGAVQPQHF.

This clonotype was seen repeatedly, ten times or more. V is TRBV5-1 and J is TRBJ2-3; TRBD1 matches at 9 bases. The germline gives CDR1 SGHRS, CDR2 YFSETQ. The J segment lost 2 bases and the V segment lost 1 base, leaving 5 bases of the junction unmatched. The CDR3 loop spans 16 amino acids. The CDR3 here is CASSLPGTGITDTQYF. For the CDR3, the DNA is TGCGCCAGCAGCTTGCCCGGGACAGGGATCACAGATACGCAGTATTTT. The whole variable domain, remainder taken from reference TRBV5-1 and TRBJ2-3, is KAGVTQTPRYLIKTRGQQVTLSCSPISGHRSVSWYQQTPGQGLQFLFEYFSETQRNKGNFPGRFSGRQFSNSRSEMNVSTLELGDSALYLCASSLPGTGITDTQYFGPGTRLTVL.

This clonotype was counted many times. The CDR3 protein is CASSSGRLYEQYF. CDR3 nucleotides: TGTGCCAGCAGCTCGGGACGTTTATACGAGCAGTACTTC. The chain combines TRBV7-8 with TRBJ2-7; tentatively, D is TRBD1 or TRBD2 (5 bases each). V was pared by 4 bases and J by 4 bases, with 11 bases between. CDR1 and CDR2 from the germline V gene are SGHVS and FQNEAQ. The CDR3 spans 13 residues.

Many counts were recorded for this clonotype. The CDR3 region has the DNA TGTGCCAGCAGTGAAGTTGACAGGGGGTATTTCCATACGCAGTATTTT. Translating it yields CASSEVDRGYFHTQYF. This rearrangement joins TRBV6-1 to TRBJ2-3; TRBD1 matches at 9 bases. The J segment lost 7 bases and the V segment lost 1 base, leaving 9 bases of the junction unmatched. The CDR3 contains 16 residues. The germline CDR1 and CDR2 sequences are MNHNS and SASEGT.

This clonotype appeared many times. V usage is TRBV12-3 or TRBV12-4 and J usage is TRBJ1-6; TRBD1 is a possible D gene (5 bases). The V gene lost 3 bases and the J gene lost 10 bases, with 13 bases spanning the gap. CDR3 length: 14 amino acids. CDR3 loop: CASSFGLRDSPLHF. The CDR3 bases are TGTGCCAGCAGTTTTGGGCTCAGGGACTCACCCCTCCACTTT.

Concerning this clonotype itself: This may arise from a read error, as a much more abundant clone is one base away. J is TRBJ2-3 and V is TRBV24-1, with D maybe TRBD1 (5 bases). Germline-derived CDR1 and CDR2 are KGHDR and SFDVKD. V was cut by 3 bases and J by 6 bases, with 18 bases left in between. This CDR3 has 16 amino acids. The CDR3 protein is CATSDAQGTLVDTQYF. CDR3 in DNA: TGTGCCACCAGTGATGCCCAGGGCACTTTAGTGGATACGCAGTATTTT.

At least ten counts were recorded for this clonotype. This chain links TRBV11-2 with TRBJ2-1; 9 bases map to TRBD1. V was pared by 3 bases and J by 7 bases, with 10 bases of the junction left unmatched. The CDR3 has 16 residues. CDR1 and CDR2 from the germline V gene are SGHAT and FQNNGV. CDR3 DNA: TGTGCCAGCAGCTTGGTAATCGGGACAGGGTGGAATGAGCAGTTCTTC. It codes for CASSLVIGTGWNEQFF.

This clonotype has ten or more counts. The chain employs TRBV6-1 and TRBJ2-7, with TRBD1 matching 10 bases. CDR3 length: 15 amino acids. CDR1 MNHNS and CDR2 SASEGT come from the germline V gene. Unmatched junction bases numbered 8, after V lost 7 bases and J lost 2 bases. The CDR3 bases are TGTGCCAGCACGCGGGGGACAGGGGTCCCCTACGAGCAGTACTTC. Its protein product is CASTRGTGVPYEQYF.

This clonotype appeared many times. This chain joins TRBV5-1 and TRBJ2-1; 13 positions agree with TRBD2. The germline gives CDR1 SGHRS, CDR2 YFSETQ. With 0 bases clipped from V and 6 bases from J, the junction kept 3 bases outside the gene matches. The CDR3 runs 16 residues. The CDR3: CASSLAGLAGFNEQFF. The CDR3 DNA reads TGCGCCAGCAGCTTGGCGGGACTAGCGGGGTTCAATGAGCAGTTCTTC.

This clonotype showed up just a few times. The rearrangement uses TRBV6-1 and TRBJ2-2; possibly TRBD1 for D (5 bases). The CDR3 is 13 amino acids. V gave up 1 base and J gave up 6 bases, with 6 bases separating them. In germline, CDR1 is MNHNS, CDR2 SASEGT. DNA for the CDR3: TGTGCCAGCAGTGAAGGCAGGGCCGGGGAGCTGTTTTTT. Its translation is CASSEGRAGELFF.

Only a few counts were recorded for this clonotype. As DNA, the CDR3 is TGTGCCAGCAGCCTCCAGGGGCTCCTTCGTCCGTTCTTC. Amino acids: CASSLQGLLRPFF. The gene calls are TRBV3-1 and TRBJ2-1; D possibly corresponds to TRBD1 (6 bases). Germline V gene data show CDR1 as LGHDT and CDR2 as YNNKEL (reference sequence). This CDR3 contains 13 residues. V gave up 4 bases and J gave up 15 bases, with 19 bases separating them.

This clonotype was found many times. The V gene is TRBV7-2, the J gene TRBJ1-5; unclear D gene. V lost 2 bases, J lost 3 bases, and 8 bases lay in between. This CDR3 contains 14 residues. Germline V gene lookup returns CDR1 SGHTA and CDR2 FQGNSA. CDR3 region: CASSLSGFNQPQHF. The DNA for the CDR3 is TGTGCCAGCAGCTTATCAGGATTCAATCAGCCCCAGCATTTT.

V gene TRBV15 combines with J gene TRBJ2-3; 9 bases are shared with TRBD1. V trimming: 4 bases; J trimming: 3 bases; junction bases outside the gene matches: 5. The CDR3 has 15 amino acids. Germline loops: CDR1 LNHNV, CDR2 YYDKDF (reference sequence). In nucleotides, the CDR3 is TGTGCCACCAGCACCCCGACAGGGGGTACAGATACGCAGTATTTT. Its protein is CATSTPTGGTDTQYF.

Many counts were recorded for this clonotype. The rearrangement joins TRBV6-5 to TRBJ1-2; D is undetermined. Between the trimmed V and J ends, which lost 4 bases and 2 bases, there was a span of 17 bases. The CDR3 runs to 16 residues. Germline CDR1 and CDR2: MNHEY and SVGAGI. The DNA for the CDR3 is TGTGCCAGCAGTTCCCTGGTACTGCGGGAGAACTATGGCTACACCTTC. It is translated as CASSSLVLRENYGYTF.